The TCR beta chain under discussion was sequenced for a study of blood T cell repertoires in COVID-19 (dated by TCRdb to about 2020). Describing the broader study: Samples from collaborators originated in the United States, Italy and Spain and spanned both the acute and convalescent phases of COVID-19. Nearly every sample came with metadata listing a de-identified subject ID, COVID-19 status, age in years and sex. The prospective study material was composed of cDNA or gDNA derived from T cells, B-cell-depleted T cells, or PBMCs. HLA class I and class II types, where available, came from metadata supplied by the sample provider rather than from assay-based typing. The samples were drawn from two sources: the first 160 participants of the ongoing ImmuneRACE study, and 950 to 1,500 subjects contributed by 6 global collaborators. Deeply sampled blood TCRbeta repertoires from subjects exposed to, actively infected with, or recovered from COVID-19 were included in the dataset. The repertoires were released in a freely available public database intended as a resource for research on the immune response to SARS-CoV-2. Study-wide conclusions, independent of this receptor: How much clinical and demographic metadata was included differed by source and by participant, and the metadata was provided uncurated.

Collaborating institutions collected whole blood in K2EDTA tubes following their own protocols. Collaborator samples were shipped for TCRbeta analysis as frozen whole blood, isolated PBMCs, or DNA extracted from either sample type. Sequences MNHEY (CDR1) and SVGAGI (CDR2) are obtained from the germline V gene. The junction shows trimming of 7 bases on V and 1 base on J, and the gene matches do not reach 3 bases of it. The CDR3 runs 14 residues from the cysteine to the phenylalanine. Here the CDR3 DNA is all that survives: 42 bases in frame from base 1. The immunoSEQ Assay, a bias-controlled multiplex PCR, was used to amplify TCRbeta CDR3 regions from genomic DNA. The source study handled its data this way. Nucleated cell counts per sample were estimated from amplification of reference gene primers within the assay. To quantify the absolute abundance of each unique TCRbeta CDR3 rearrangement, sequence reads were collapsed and filtered. For each sample, productive Simpson clonality was calculated by taking the square root of Simpson's diversity index across productive rearrangements. Imported from immuneACCESS, the table was reduced by TCRdb to in-frame sequences with V and J called. These copies leave out some clones; in studies compared against another copy, an unresolved V gene accounts for under half, and the cause of the remainder is not known. Clone size and V and J calls were adopted from that table, with D and trimming inferred from the DNA. The sample table shows fewer than 200,000 clones, and approximately 79% are seen once. Around 2.9% of the sample belongs to the ten largest clones.

As regards this clone: Its antigen is currently not known. The input lacks base qualities; no much larger clone sits a single base away.

The sequencing sample was made of peripheral blood. This receptor was taken from a woman older than 75 with acute or convalescent COVID-19. Recombination joined TRBV6-5 with TRBJ2-2; 7 central bases correspond to TRBD1. The DNA sequence reads TGTGCCAGCAAGGACAGGAGGAACACCGGGGAGCTGTTTTTT. This translates into CASKDRRNTGELFF.